The rows below give T cell receptor beta chains drawn from one sample of a study of blood T cell repertoires in COVID-19. Data came from immunoSEQ multiplex PCR; TCRdb stores just in-frame clones and leaves some out. Among some 150,000 clones listed, roughly 80% were seen once. Specimen: peripheral blood. These receptors were collected from a woman aged 55-69 years with acute or convalescent COVID-19. Both conserved end residues are part of each CDR3. D genes are given only for firm matches. Clone size, where shown, is once, few, many, or a class for clones that have expanded.

v_gene: TRBV24-1; j_gene: TRBJ1-5; d_gene: NA; abundance: NA; CDR3aa: CATSEPRGSPNQPQHF; CDR3nt: TGTGCCACCAGTGAACCAAGGGGTTCCCCCAATCAGCCCCAGCATTTT
v_gene: TRBV15; j_gene: TRBJ1-1; d_gene: NA; abundance: NA; CDR3aa: CATSRDIWRDLMNTEAFF; CDR3nt: TGTGCCACCAGCAGAGATATCTGGAGGGACCTTATGAACACTGAAGCTTTCTTT
v_gene: TRBV27; j_gene: TRBJ2-1; d_gene: TRBD2; abundance: NA; CDR3aa: CASSLSMFPTSGRNEQFF; CDR3nt: TGTGCCAGCAGTTTATCGATGTTCCCGACTAGCGGGAGGAATGAGCAGTTCTTC
v_gene: TRBV5-1; j_gene: TRBJ1-4; d_gene: NA; abundance: NA; CDR3aa: CASSFAGATNEKLFF; CDR3nt: TGCGCCAGCAGCTTTGCGGGGGCAACTAATGAAAAACTGTTTTTT
v_gene: TRBV28; j_gene: TRBJ1-5; d_gene: NA; abundance: NA; CDR3aa: CASSKQAQPQHF; CDR3nt: TGTGCCAGCAGTAAACAGGCTCAGCCCCAGCATTTT
v_gene: TRBV6-2/TRBV6-3; j_gene: TRBJ2-2; d_gene: TRBD1; abundance: once; CDR3aa: CASSLDRDRVSGELFF; CDR3nt: TGTGCCAGCAGTTTAGACCGGGACAGGGTTTCCGGGGAGCTGTTTTTT
v_gene: TRBV27; j_gene: TRBJ2-1; d_gene: NA; abundance: NA; CDR3aa: CASSSSEVPYNEQFF; CDR3nt: TGTGCCAGCAGCAGCAGTGAGGTCCCCTACAATGAGCAGTTCTTC
v_gene: TRBV27; j_gene: TRBJ2-7; d_gene: TRBD2; abundance: NA; CDR3aa: CASSASGVREQYF; CDR3nt: TGTGCCAGCAGTGCTAGCGGGGTACGGGAGCAGTACTTC
v_gene: TRBV6-5; j_gene: TRBJ2-7; d_gene: NA; abundance: few; CDR3aa: CASSPGTRYEQYF; CDR3nt: TGTGCCAGCAGTCCCGGGACACGATACGAGCAGTACTTC
v_gene: TRBV27; j_gene: TRBJ2-1; d_gene: TRBD2; abundance: NA; CDR3aa: CASSLTGLINEQFF; CDR3nt: TGTGCCAGCAGTTTGACGGGACTAATCAATGAGCAGTTCTTC
v_gene: TRBV12-3/TRBV12-4; j_gene: TRBJ2-2; d_gene: NA; abundance: few; CDR3aa: CASSYLTGELFF; CDR3nt: TGTGCCAGCAGTTATCTCACCGGGGAGCTGTTTTTT
v_gene: TRBV28; j_gene: TRBJ1-1; d_gene: NA; abundance: few; CDR3aa: CASTQGKMNTEAFF; CDR3nt: TGTGCCAGCACTCAGGGCAAAATGAACACTGAAGCTTTCTTT
v_gene: TRBV7-8; j_gene: TRBJ2-2; d_gene: TRBD2; abundance: NA; CDR3aa: CASSLLGGGPRVTGELFF; CDR3nt: TGTGCCAGCAGCTTACTGGGGGGAGGGCCCCGGGTCACCGGGGAGCTGTTTTTT
v_gene: TRBV7-9; j_gene: TRBJ2-3; d_gene: NA; abundance: NA; CDR3aa: CASKTFRADTQYF; CDR3nt: TGTGCCAGCAAGACTTTTCGGGCAGATACGCAGTATTTT
v_gene: TRBV30; j_gene: TRBJ2-3; d_gene: TRBD2; abundance: NA; CDR3aa: CACGRGATDTQYF; CDR3nt: TGTGCCTGTGGGCGGGGGGCCACAGATACGCAGTATTTT
v_gene: TRBV12-5; j_gene: TRBJ2-7; d_gene: TRBD2; abundance: NA; CDR3aa: CASGRQASGGEQYF; CDR3nt: TGTGCTAGTGGACGCCAGGCCTCGGGAGGCGAGCAGTACTTC
v_gene: TRBV18; j_gene: TRBJ1-1; d_gene: NA; abundance: NA; CDR3aa: CASSPRDGNTEAFF; CDR3nt: TGTGCCAGCTCACCACGAGATGGGAACACTGAAGCTTTCTTT
v_gene: TRBV10-1; j_gene: TRBJ2-1; d_gene: TRBD2; abundance: once; CDR3aa: CARSSGRGCNEQFF; CDR3nt: TGCGCCAGATCAAGCGGGAGGGGCTGCAATGAGCAGTTCTTC
v_gene: TRBV20-1; j_gene: TRBJ2-7; d_gene: NA; abundance: NA; CDR3aa: CSAQNYEQYF; CDR3nt: TGCAGTGCCCAAAACTACGAGCAGTACTTC
v_gene: TRBV2; j_gene: TRBJ1-4; d_gene: TRBD1; abundance: NA; CDR3aa: CASSEVGDRDEKLFF; CDR3nt: TGTGCCAGCAGTGAAGTGGGGGACAGGGATGAAAAACTGTTTTTT